This T cell receptor (beta chain) originates from a study of T cells in Graves' hyperthyroidism and ophthalmopathy. Study-level information: Peripheral blood specimens were obtained at initial diagnosis, prior to any treatment.

Amplification of TCR beta CDR3 regions was performed using RNA transcripts as template. Using the HTBI primer set, a first-round RT-PCR was run on the TCR CDR3. TCRdb used MiXCR to reprocess the multiplex PCR reads, holding one entry per CDR3 protein. Counted here are about 500,000 distinct CDR3 sequences, approximately 15% occurring once; the ten biggest clones make up less than 20%. Graves' hyperthyroidism was deemed stable absent ophthalmopathy progression within 18 months. Clinical symptoms, serum thyroxine and TRAb, thyroid ultrasound and orbital computed tomography together formed the diagnostic basis. The CDR3 is 14 residues long. CDR1 LGHNA and CDR2 YNFKEQ come from the germline V gene. The V and J ends lost 0 bases and 5 bases respectively, with 8 bases between them.

The V gene is TRBV4-2, the J gene TRBJ1-5; the D is unclear. Sequenced input: blood. The receptor was isolated from a woman younger than 35 with Graves' hyperthyroidism. The CDR3 reads CASSQDRGHQPQHF. In DNA form, the CDR3 reads TGTGCCAGCAGCCAAGATCGCGGCCATCAGCCCCAGCATTTT.